One and the same sample provided the 23 T cell receptor beta chains below, sequenced in a study of shared clonotypes between healthy human individuals. Sequencing used immunoSEQ multiplex PCR; TCRdb keeps in-frame clones, though not all of them. The sample holds about 1.4 million clones; around 97% are singletons and the top ten take roughly 1.1%. Sequencing was done on a sample of naive CD4+ T cells sorted from blood. Subset defined: CD45RA+ positively selected. These receptor sequences come from a young man in good health.

This sequence joins TRBV9 and TRBJ2-1, with TRBD2 identical over 12 bases. CDR1 SGDLS and CDR2 YYNGEE come from the germline V gene. V lost 4 bases to trimming and J lost 8 bases; unmatched junction nucleotides: 10. The CDR3 loop spans 16 amino acids. CDR3 DNA: TGTGCCAGCAGCCCCCACCCAAGACTAGCGGGAGATGAGCAGTTCTTC. Amino acids: CASSPHPRLAGDEQFF.

A single count supports this clone. The genes are TRBV9 and TRBJ1-1, with D possibly matching TRBD1 (5 bases). V was clipped by 4 bases and J by 0 bases, with 25 bases between them. The CDR3 contains 19 residues. Per germline, CDR1 SGDLS and CDR2 YYNGEE. The CDR3 is CASSPVGVGEWAMNTEAFF. The CDR3 DNA sequence: TGTGCCAGCAGCCCAGTGGGTGTAGGGGAATGGGCGATGAACACTGAAGCTTTCTTT.

The rearrangement links TRBV2 to TRBJ1-2; TRBD1 aligns across 9 bases. Germline lookup yields CDR1 SNHLY and CDR2 FYNNEI. The CDR3 runs to 14 residues. V lost 3 bases to trimming and J lost 4 bases; unmatched junction nucleotides: 3. CDR3 nucleotide sequence: TGTGCCAGCAGTGAGGACAGGGGAACCTATGGCTACACCTTC. Translation: CASSEDRGTYGYTF. The variable domain in full, with the rest retrieved from reference TRBV2 and TRBJ1-2, is EPEVTQTPSHQVTQMGQEVILRCVPISNHLYFYWYRQILGQKVEFLVSFYNNEISEKSEIFDDQFSVERPDGSNFTLKIRSTKLEDSAMYFCASSEDRGTYGYTFGSGTRLTVV.

V gene TRBV2 combines with J gene TRBJ1-1, with D perhaps TRBD1 (5 bases). V gave up 9 bases and J gave up 8 bases, with 13 bases separating them. This CDR3 has 11 residues. Germline loops: CDR1 SNHLY, CDR2 FYNNEI. CDR3 DNA sequence: TGTGCCAGTGAAACGGGGCTCGAAGCTTTCTTT. It yields the protein CASETGLEAFF.

The chain is built from TRBV9 and TRBJ1-3; D call uncertain. The germline V gene encodes CDR1 SGDLS and CDR2 YYNGEE. This CDR3 is built from 14 residues. V lost 4 bases and J lost 0, with 8 bases in between. CDR3 nucleotides: TGTGCCAGCAGCCGACGGGACTCTGGAAACACCATATATTTT. This sequence encodes CASSRRDSGNTIYF.

CDR3 residues: CASSLRQGVNYGYTF. DNA of the CDR3: TGTGCCAGCAGCTTGCGACAGGGCGTTAACTATGGCTACACCTTC. The rearrangement links TRBV5-5 to TRBJ1-2; 7 bases line up with TRBD1. Germline trimming cut 1 base from V and 1 base from J; bases unmatched to any gene: 4. The CDR3 is made up of 15 amino acids. Germline assignment: CDR1 SGHKS and CDR2 YYEKEE (reference sequence).

The chain has TRBV5-4 and TRBJ2-2; 10 bases are a match to TRBD1. Unmatched junction bases numbered 3, after V lost 3 bases and J lost 1 base. Germline CDR1 SGHNT, CDR2 YYREEE (reference sequence). CDR3 length: 16 residues. CDR3 residues: CASSSRDRGNTGELFF. CDR3 coding DNA: TGTGCCAGCAGCTCCAGGGACAGGGGGAACACCGGGGAGCTGTTTTTT.

The genes are TRBV5-6 and TRBJ2-3; perhaps D is TRBD1 or TRBD2 (7 bases each). CDR3 length equals 14 residues. V dropped 4 bases and J dropped 5 bases, with 14 bases sitting between them. CDR1 SGHDT and CDR2 YYEEEE come from the germline V gene. DNA of the CDR3: TGTGCCAGCAGCACTGACAGGGAGGGAGATACGCAGTATTTT. It translates to CASSTDREGDTQYF.

The chain is built from TRBV11-3 and TRBJ2-7, with D unresolved. The ends were cut back, 2 bases at V and 5 bases at J, with 10 bases in the middle. There are 13 residues in the CDR3. Per the germline V gene, CDR1 is SGHNT and CDR2 is YENEEA. CDR3 sequence (DNA): TGTGCCAGCAGCTTATCTGCTGGGGACGAGCAGTACTTC. It yields the protein CASSLSAGDEQYF.

This clone was seen once. The J gene is TRBJ1-5, the V gene TRBV6-4; D not certain. Trimming shortened V by 0 bases and J by 0 bases, and 3 bases separated the two germline ends. The CDR3 is 14 residues long. Germline V gives CDR1 MRHNA, CDR2 SNTAGT. CDR3 region: CASSDSFSNQPQHF. The CDR3 DNA reads TGTGCCAGCAGTGACTCGTTTAGCAATCAGCCCCAGCATTTT.

The chain has TRBV5-6 and TRBJ2-7; 8 nucleotides match TRBD1. The germline V gene has CDR1 SGHDT and CDR2 YYEEEE. The CDR3 has 15 amino acids. Trimming cost V 4 bases and J 3 bases; bases outside gene matches: 9. CDR3 in amino acids: CASSTSGTGSYEQYF. The CDR3 DNA sequence: TGTGCCAGCAGCACCTCCGGGACAGGAAGCTACGAGCAGTACTTC.

The genes are TRBV19 and TRBJ2-4; possibly TRBD1 for D (6 bases). The V gene lost 6 bases and the J gene lost 5 bases, with 14 bases spanning the gap. The CDR3 sequence is 14 residues long. Germline V gene data show CDR1 as LNHDA and CDR2 as SQIVND (reference sequence). The CDR3 nucleotides read TGTGCCAGTAGCCGAGGGGGTGCCGAAAACATTCAGTACTTC. This codes for CASSRGGAENIQYF.

The CDR3 protein is CAWSGYNEQFF. CDR3 coding DNA: TGTGCCTGGTCTGGGTACAATGAGCAGTTCTTC. The chain joins TRBV30 to TRBJ2-1; D call uncertain. This CDR3 spans 11 amino acids. Germline V gene sequence: CDR1 GTSNPN, CDR2 SVGIG (reference sequence). Deletions cut 5 bases from V and 4 bases from J, with 6 bases between.

V and J are TRBV6-1 and TRBJ2-7; D may be TRBD1 (5 bases). The germline gives CDR1 MNHNS, CDR2 SASEGT. V lost 4 bases and J 7 bases, leaving 20 bases between the germline ends. The CDR3 has 15 residues. CDR3 coding DNA: TGTGCCAGCAGTGTGGACAAAACTACTACGAGAGAGCAGTACTTC. It is translated as CASSVDKTTTREQYF.

The chain joins TRBV18 to TRBJ1-3; D gene ambiguous. CDR3 length equals 14 residues. From germline, CDR1 is KGHSH and CDR2 LQKENI. V gave up 1 base and J gave up 7 bases, with 11 bases separating them. The CDR3 here is CASSPRAGDNTIYF. For the CDR3, the DNA is TGTGCCAGCTCACCACGGGCTGGCGACAACACCATATATTTT.

J is TRBJ1-2 and V is TRBV5-6; D unresolved. This CDR3 has 15 amino acids. CDR1 SGHDT and CDR2 YYEEEE come from the germline V gene. V shed 2 bases and J shed 0 bases, with 11 bases lying between them. Here the CDR3 DNA reads TGTGCCAGCAGCTTCGAAATAGCAGCTAACTATGGCTACACCTTC. It translates to CASSFEIAANYGYTF. The full variable domain, rest sourced from reference TRBV5-6 and TRBJ1-2, is DAGVTQSPTHLIKTRGQQVTLRCSPKSGHDTVSWYQQALGQGPQFIFQYYEEEERQRGNFPDRFSGHQFPNYSSELNVNALLLGDSALYLCASSFEIAANYGYTFGSGTRLTVV.

The genes are TRBV7-2 and TRBJ1-3; possibly TRBD1 for D (5 bases). The V gene's germline CDR1 is SGHTA and CDR2 FQGNSA. The CDR3 has 16 residues. The V end lost 7 bases, the J end lost 4 bases, and 20 bases lay between the germline ends. The DNA of the CDR3 is TGTGCCAGCAACCGGGACCCTACCAATGTCGGAAACACCATATATTTT. This sequence encodes CASNRDPTNVGNTIYF. Filled out from reference TRBV7-2 and TRBJ1-3, the complete variable domain reads GAGVSQSPSNKVTEKGKDVELRCDPISGHTALYWYRQSLGQGLEFLIYFQGNSAPDKSGLPSDRFSAERTGGSVSTLTIQRTQQEDSAVYLCASNRDPTNVGNTIYFGEGSWLTVV.

The chain joins TRBV30 to TRBJ1-1; TRBD1 matches 8 bases. Germline loops: CDR1 GTSNPN, CDR2 SVGIG (reference sequence). There are 13 residues in the CDR3. With 2 bases clipped from V and 5 bases from J, the junction kept 4 bases outside the gene matches. The CDR3: CAWSQQGGTEAFF. The CDR3 bases are TGTGCCTGGAGTCAACAGGGGGGGACTGAAGCTTTCTTT.

In the case of this clone: Other DNA sequences in this sample translate to the same CDR3. This chain links TRBV5-1 with TRBJ2-1; 8 nucleotides line up with TRBD2. The CDR3 is 15 residues long. Per germline, CDR1 SGHRS and CDR2 YFSETQ. The J segment lost 0 bases and the V segment lost 1 base, leaving 0 bases of the junction unmatched. The CDR3 region has the DNA TGCGCCAGCAGCTTGAGCGGGAGCTCCTACAATGAGCAGTTCTTC. Its protein is CASSLSGSSYNEQFF.

The chain has TRBV7-9 and TRBJ2-7; the match to TRBD2 covers 10 bases. Trimming took 4 bases from V and 1 from J; bases not matched to a gene: 10. The CDR3 extends over 17 amino acids. Germline V CDR1 and CDR2: SEHNR, FQNEAQ (reference sequence). CDR3 loop: CASSSPATSGESYEQYF. DNA for the CDR3: TGTGCCAGCAGCTCCCCCGCTACTAGCGGGGAATCCTACGAGCAGTACTTC.

As DNA, the CDR3 is TGCAGCGTTGTTCGACGGATCTCCTACAATGAGCAGTTCTTC. The encoded protein is CSVVRRISYNEQFF. The rearrangement links TRBV29-1 to TRBJ2-1; no firm D call. The CDR3 extends over 14 amino acids. V shed 4 bases and J shed 0 bases, with 10 bases lying between them. Germline values: CDR1 SQVTM, CDR2 ANQGSEA.

The chain couples TRBV23-1 to TRBJ2-4, with D unclear. TRBV23-1 is classed as an ORF, of uncertain function. The V end lost 7 bases, the J end lost 0 bases, and 7 bases lay between the germline ends. The CDR3 runs to 13 residues. CDR3 DNA sequence: TGCGCCAGCAAACGCGTAGCCAAAAACATTCAGTACTTC. Amino acids: CASKRVAKNIQYF.

The chain uses TRBV7-2 and TRBJ2-2; no reliable D call. The V gene lost 1 base and the J gene lost 2 bases, with 8 bases spanning the gap. Germline CDR1 SGHTA, CDR2 FQGNSA. CDR3 length: 15 amino acids. CDR3 sequence (DNA): TGTGCCAGCAGCTTAGTCTTCATAAACACCGGGGAGCTGTTTTTT. Protein sequence: CASSLVFINTGELFF.